One and the same sample provided the 19 T cell receptor beta chains below, sequenced in a study of T cell repertoires in cytomegalovirus infection. TCRdb analysed the reads with MiXCR anew, one entry per CDR3 protein. The table shows about 920,000 distinct CDR3 sequences, with about 33% occurring only once. Their cognate antigens are unknown. The sample was cultured CD8+ T cells from PBMCs, taken from culture after CMV antigen stimulation. The receptor set was obtained from a human donor in good health (CMV status not recorded). Some clones in this sample may be carry-over from other donors' samples.

Here the CDR3 reads CASSFGSTYGYTF. The CDR3, as DNA: TGTGCCAGCAGCTTCGGCTCTACCTATGGCTACACCTTC. The chain recombines TRBV7-9 with TRBJ1-2; D is ambiguous. Germline V CDR1 and CDR2: SEHNR, FQNEAQ (reference sequence). Deletions cut 3 bases from V and 4 bases from J, with 9 bases between. This CDR3 is built from 13 residues.

This clonotype appeared a few times. The J gene is TRBJ2-1, the V gene TRBV27; TRBD1 is a possible D gene (5 bases). The CDR3 loop spans 14 amino acids. Trimming cost V 0 bases and J 6 bases, with 9 bases left between them. Germline CDR1 MNHEY, CDR2 SMNVEV (reference sequence). The CDR3 protein is CASSLSHRSNEQFF. The CDR3 nucleotides are TGTGCCAGCAGTTTATCCCACAGGAGCAATGAGCAGTTCTTC.

This chain connects TRBV7-9 to TRBJ1-1; possibly TRBD1 for D (6 bases). CDR1 and CDR2 from the germline V gene are SEHNR and FQNEAQ (reference sequence). The ends were cut back, 3 bases at V and 0 bases at J, with 14 bases in the middle. The CDR3 covers 16 residues. The CDR3 DNA follows: TGTGCCAGCAGCTTTGTGGTGGGACATTTGAACACTGAAGCTTTCTTT. It specifies CASSFVVGHLNTEAFF.

The chain recombines TRBV7-6 with TRBJ1-4, with D uncertain. Trimming pared 1 base from V and 0 bases from J, leaving 15 bases between. The CDR3 is made up of 18 amino acids. The germline V gene encodes CDR1 SGHVS and CDR2 FNYEAQ. CDR3 in DNA: TGTGCCAGCAGCTTAGGCCGTTATCAAAGTGCAACTAATGAAAAACTGTTTTTT. Protein: CASSLGRYQSATNEKLFF. The full variable domain, in which reference TRBV7-6 and TRBJ1-4 provide the parts outside the CDR3, is GAGVSQSPRYKVTKRGQDVALRCDPISGHVSLYWYRQALGQGPEFLTYFNYEAQQDKSGLPNDRFSAERPEGSISTLTIQRTEQRDSAMYRCASSLGRYQSATNEKLFFGSGTQLSVL.

The chain joins TRBV7-9 to TRBJ1-1; 9 nucleotides agree with TRBD1. The V gene end was trimmed by 5 bases and the J gene end by 0 bases; junction bases not matched to a gene: 7. The length of the CDR3 is 16 residues. In germline, CDR1 is SEHNR, CDR2 FQNEAQ (reference sequence). This CDR3 is CASSPRTGDLNTEAFF. The CDR3 DNA sequence: TGTGCCAGCAGCCCGAGGACAGGGGACTTGAACACTGAAGCTTTCTTT.

This chain joins TRBV3-1 and TRBJ1-2, with D possibly matching TRBD1 (5 bases). CDR1 is LGHDT and CDR2 is YNNKEL in the germline V gene (reference sequence). The CDR3 has 14 residues. Trimming took 8 bases from V and 4 from J, leaving 17 bases between them. The CDR3 coding sequence is TGTGCCAGCGGGCAGGCGGGGGACGGCTATGGCTACACCTTC. Encoded protein: CASGQAGDGYGYTF. Variable domain in full (rest from reference TRBV3-1 and TRBJ1-2): DTAVSQTPKYLVTQMGNDKSIKCEQNLGHDTMYWYKQDSKKFLKIMFSYNNKELIINETVPNRFSPKSPDKAHLNLHINSLELGDSAVYFCASGQAGDGYGYTFGSGTRLTVV.

This clonotype was found a few times. The V and J genes are TRBV7-8 and TRBJ2-7, with D tentatively TRBD2 (5 bases). Germline V lookup: CDR1 SGHVS, CDR2 FQNEAQ. The V end was cut by 5 bases, the J end by 0 bases, with 17 bases between. The CDR3 extends over 16 amino acids. The CDR3 here is CASSTDGERSSYEQYV. CDR3 DNA: TGTGCCAGCAGCACAGACGGGGAGAGGAGCTCCTACGAGCAGTACGTC.

The chain couples TRBV11-2 to TRBJ1-1, with D perhaps TRBD1 (5 bases). Trimming took 11 bases from V and 9 from J, leaving 19 bases between them. This CDR3 spans 12 amino acids. CDR1 SGHAT and CDR2 FQNNGV come from the germline V gene. The CDR3 loop reads CADARVGGQAFF. The CDR3 DNA is TGTGCCGACGCTCGCGTGGGGGGACAAGCTTTCTTT.

The J gene is TRBJ2-7, the V gene TRBV6-1; maybe TRBD1 (5 bases). From germline, CDR1 is MNHNS and CDR2 SASEGT. Trimming removed 0 bases from V and 3 bases from J, with 15 bases in between. This CDR3 is 16 amino acids long. The CDR3 DNA reads as TGTGCCAGCAGTGAAGCGCAGGTAGGGGCAGGCTACGAGCAGTACGTC. It translates to CASSEAQVGAGYEQYV.

This clonotype was seen a few times. The J gene is TRBJ1-1, the V gene TRBV19; TRBD1 might be the D (5 bases). CDR1 LNHDA and CDR2 SQIVND come from the germline V gene (reference sequence). With 9 bases removed from V and 1 base from J, the gap between germline ends came to 33 bases. This CDR3 spans 20 amino acids. The CDR3 nucleotides read TGTGCCAGCCATCCGGGGGAGGGGAGGGAATGGAAAAAATCGAACACTGAAGCTTTCTTT. Translation: CASHPGEGREWKKSNTEAFF.

The chain joins TRBV5-1 to TRBJ1-2; D not resolved. The CDR3 has 14 amino acids. The germline CDR1 and CDR2 sequences are SGHRS and YFSETQ. Trimming removed 3 bases at V and 6 bases at J, with 15 bases between. The CDR3 protein is CASSYDDLIDGYTF. For the CDR3, the DNA is TGCGCCAGCAGCTACGACGACTTGATTGATGGCTACACCTTC.

This clonotype was recorded a few times. The chain is built from TRBV4-3 and TRBJ2-3, with 13 bases identical to TRBD2. The ends lost 4 bases at V and 1 base at J; junction bases unmatched: 2. In germline, CDR1 is LGHNA, CDR2 YSLEER. This CDR3 has 16 amino acids. CDR3 nucleotide sequence: TGCGCCAGCAGCCCGGGACTAGCGGGGCGCACAGATACGCAGTATTTT. Protein product: CASSPGLAGRTDTQYF.

The J gene is TRBJ2-7, the V gene TRBV7-9; perhaps TRBD2 as D (5 bases). The CDR3 totals 15 residues. CDR1 SEHNR and CDR2 FQNEAQ come from the germline V gene (reference sequence). V lost 5 bases and J 2 bases, leaving 16 bases between the germline ends. CDR3 nucleotides: TGTGCCAGCAGCCCTCGGGGTAGCGAGACCTACGAGCAGTACTTC. Its protein is CASSPRGSETYEQYF.

V and J are TRBV6-8 and TRBJ2-3, with 8 bases fitting TRBD1. CDR3 length: 16 amino acids. V was pared by 5 bases and J by 0 bases, with 7 bases of the junction left unmatched. The germline CDR1 and CDR2 sequences are MNHGY and SAAAGT. The CDR3 loop is CASSTNRGTSTDTQYF. CDR3 in DNA: TGTGCCAGCAGTACTAACAGGGGGACTAGCACAGATACGCAGTATTTT.

The chain couples TRBV6-5 to TRBJ1-6, with D perhaps TRBD1 (5 bases). The CDR3 covers 16 residues. V gave up 2 bases and J gave up 3 bases, with 11 bases separating them. Germline loops: CDR1 MNHEY, CDR2 SVGAGI. The DNA for the CDR3 is TGTGCCAGCAGTTACGGGGAGGGGTACTATAATTCACCCCTCCACTTT. Protein: CASSYGEGYYNSPLHF.

This CDR3 reads CAILGDNYGYTF. CDR3 sequence (DNA): TGTGCCATCCTGGGAGATAACTATGGCTACACCTTC. The V call is TRBV10-3, the J call TRBJ1-2; D is unresolved. V was pared by 8 bases and J by 1 base, with 8 bases between. This CDR3 comprises 12 residues. CDR1 and CDR2 from the germline V gene are ENHRY and SYGVKD.

The chain links TRBV19 to TRBJ1-2; TRBD1 might be the D (6 bases). The V end was cut by 7 bases, the J end by 8 bases, with 20 bases between. The V gene's germline CDR1 is LNHDA and CDR2 SQIVND (reference sequence). This CDR3 contains 14 residues. CDR3 nucleotides: TGTGCCAGTATCCTGACAGGTTCCCCGGGGGGCTACACCTTC. Translated: CASILTGSPGGYTF.

V is TRBV11-3 and J is TRBJ2-1; D is possibly TRBD2 (5 bases). This CDR3 is built from 15 residues. Germline CDR1 and CDR2: SGHNT and YENEEA. Trimming stripped 5 bases from V and 2 bases from J, with 13 bases between. The CDR3 nucleotides are TGTGCCAGCAGCGACTACTTAGCCCCCTACAATGAGCAGTTCTTC. Protein: CASSDYLAPYNEQFF.

Ten or more counts support this clonotype. The chain employs TRBV27 and TRBJ1-2, with a possible D match to TRBD1 (5 bases). Per the germline V gene, CDR1 is MNHEY and CDR2 is SMNVEV (reference sequence). V lost 6 bases, J lost 4 bases, and 12 bases lay in between. This CDR3 has 13 residues. The CDR3 loop reads CASSRGRIYGYTF. The CDR3 DNA sequence: TGTGCCAGCAGCCGGGGACGAATCTATGGCTACACCTTC.